The entry below gives a single T cell receptor beta chain sequence along with its context. Its antigen is not identified. These data are taken from a study of cytomegalovirus exposure and HLA in healthy donors. This CDR3 comprises 14 residues. Deletions cut 3 bases from V and 3 bases from J, with 11 bases between. Per the germline V gene, CDR1 is SGHVS and CDR2 is FNYEAQ. Study-wide results and limits: Subsequent analysis of the 100 to 150 validation repertoires found a tendency for first-cohort TCR clusters to co-occur. The study recorded 150 to 200 TCR beta chains that were cytomegalovirus-associated. Usually a TCR sequence was rare, but some public TCRs were found in many donors.

Clones were sequenced by immunoSEQ multiplex PCR, and TCRdb holds only the in-frame ones, with some missing. This sample has about 120,000 clones; roughly 89% occur once, and the top ten carry 1.1%. The source of this sequence is a woman younger than 30 in good health and CMV-seronegative. The sample comprised PBMCs. This chain links TRBV7-6 with TRBJ1-1, with D possibly TRBD1 on 6 matching bases. CDR3 bases: TGTGCCAGCAGCTTGGGGGGGGCCTACACTGAAGCTTTCTTT. As protein: CASSLGGAYTEAFF.